This is a list of T cell receptor beta chains from one sample in a study of blood T cell repertoires in COVID-19. Measured with immunoSEQ multiplex PCR; TCRdb has only the in-frame clones, and not every one. Among around 240,000 clones listed, just under 90% were seen once. Sequencing was done on a sample of PBMCs or T cells enriched from blood (not recorded which). The receptors originated from a man aged 50 to 59 who had been exposed to COVID-19. Each CDR3 is given with its conserved first and last residue. A D gene is named only where the DNA matches it firmly. Not all rows give a size; the values are once, few, many and, for expanded clones, a class.

CDR3 DNA | CDR3 protein | J gene | V gene | clone size | D gene
TGTGCCACCAGCAGGGCGACAGGGTTTAGCACAGATACGCAGTATTTT | CATSRATGFSTDTQYF | TRBJ2-3 | TRBV15 | once | TRBD1
TGTGCCAGCAGTTTTCGGGGGGCGCGTTATGGCTACACCTTC | CASSFRGARYGYTF | TRBJ1-2 | TRBV28 | NA | NA
TGTGCCAGCAGTTTCCCTGGACAGGGGGCTGACGGCTACACCTTC | CASSFPGQGADGYTF | TRBJ1-2 | TRBV28 | few | TRBD1
TGTGCCAGCAGTGGCTCGGGGGGGCTGAGTGAAAAACTGTTTTTT | CASSGSGGLSEKLFF | TRBJ1-4 | TRBV2 | once | NA
TGCAGCGCCCAAGGGAGCGGGAGACAAGAGACCCAGTACTTC | CSAQGSGRQETQYF | TRBJ2-5 | TRBV29-1 | NA | TRBD2
TGTGCCAGCAGCGTAAGACAGGGGGCCTACGAGCAGTACTTC | CASSVRQGAYEQYF | TRBJ2-7 | TRBV6-5 | once | TRBD1
TGTGCCAGCAGCCATGTTGAGGGAAAACTGTTTTTT | CASSHVEGKLFF | TRBJ1-4 | TRBV3-1/TRBV3-2 | NA | NA
TGTGCCTGGAGTGCGACAGGGTTTTTGACTAACTATGGCTACACCTTC | CAWSATGFLTNYGYTF | TRBJ1-2 | TRBV30 | NA | TRBD1
TGCGCCAGCAGCTTATTATCGTACCAAGAGACCCAGTACTTC | CASSLLSYQETQYF | TRBJ2-5 | TRBV5-1 | NA | NA
TGCAGTTTGACAGGGAACTACGAGCAGTACTTC | CSLTGNYEQYF | TRBJ2-7 | TRBV20-1 | NA | TRBD1
TGTGCCAGCATGGGGACAGGGGCCGGCAATCAGCCCCAGCATTTT | CASMGTGAGNQPQHF | TRBJ1-5 | TRBV7-9 | NA | TRBD1
TGTGCCAGCCTCTCCCAACAGGGGTTAGGTGAAAAACTGTTTTTT | CASLSQQGLGEKLFF | TRBJ1-4 | TRBV6-5 | once | TRBD1
TGTGCCAGTGATAGCGGGAGGCAGTACACCGGGGAGCTGTTTTTT | CASDSGRQYTGELFF | TRBJ2-2 | TRBV19 | NA | TRBD2
TGCGCCAGCAGCCACCAGACCACAGAAAACTATGGCTACACCTTC | CASSHQTTENYGYTF | TRBJ1-2 | TRBV4-1 | NA | NA
TGTGCCAGCAGCCCAGGGATTACCGGGGAGCTGTTTTTT | CASSPGITGELFF | TRBJ2-2 | TRBV7-2 | once | NA
TGTGCCACCAGCAGTACTAGCGGGGGGGCCCCTTTGATAGATACGCAGTATTTT | CATSSTSGGAPLIDTQYF | TRBJ2-3 | TRBV15 | NA | TRBD2
TGTGCCAGCAGGGGGGGACAGGGTTTATATTCACCCCTCCACTTT | CASRGGQGLYSPLHF | TRBJ1-6 | TRBV27 | few | TRBD1
TGTGCCAGCAGCCCACGGGGGGGACGGGGCACCGGGGAGCTGTTTTTT | CASSPRGGRGTGELFF | TRBJ2-2 | TRBV7-9 | NA | TRBD2
TGTGCCAGCAGCCAAGAGGGCGGGTCAGGTCTTGGCTACACCTTC | CASSQEGGSGLGYTF | TRBJ1-2 | TRBV3-1/TRBV3-2 | NA | NA
TGCAGCGTTGAAGGGAGGACTAATGAAAAACTGTTTTTT | CSVEGRTNEKLFF | TRBJ1-4 | TRBV29-1 | NA | NA
TGTGCCAGCAGCTTGGGCCCTAAAGTAGAGCCCCAGCATTTT | CASSLGPKVEPQHF | TRBJ1-5 | TRBV7-2 | NA | NA
TGTGCCAGCCGGACAGGGATTAGCTATGGCTACACCTTC | CASRTGISYGYTF | TRBJ1-2 | TRBV28 | once | TRBD1
TGTGCCAGTTCAAAGGGGGGACAGGGTGGCAATCAGCCCCAGCATTTT | CASSKGGQGGNQPQHF | TRBJ1-5 | TRBV28 | NA | TRBD1
TGTGCCAGTAGTATTTTTCCGGGGGACTCCCACAATGAGCAGTTCTTC | CASSIFPGDSHNEQFF | TRBJ2-1 | TRBV19 | once | NA
TGCGCCAGCTCGTCTAGCGGGGCTAGCACAGATACGCAGTATTTT | CASSSSGASTDTQYF | TRBJ2-3 | TRBV5-1 | few | TRBD2
TGCGCCAGCAGAGGGGACTGGGGTCTCGAAGCTTTCTTT | CASRGDWGLEAFF | TRBJ1-1 | TRBV5-1 | NA | NA
TGTGCCAGCAGTGAGTTATCCTACAATCAGCCCCAGCATTTT | CASSELSYNQPQHF | TRBJ1-5 | TRBV2 | NA | NA
TGCAGCGCCGGGCCTAAACAGGGAGCTTATGGCTACACCTTC | CSAGPKQGAYGYTF | TRBJ1-2 | TRBV29-1 | once | NA
TGTGCCAGCAGTTTCGCGGTTAACTCCTACAATGAGCAGTTCTTC | CASSFAVNSYNEQFF | TRBJ2-1 | TRBV27 | NA | NA
TGTGCCAGCACCCCGGGACTAGCGGGAGGGTACAAAAACATTCAGTACTTC | CASTPGLAGGYKNIQYF | TRBJ2-4 | TRBV6-2/TRBV6-3 | NA | TRBD2
TGTGCCAGCAGTTGGGGAGGGGGATTGAACACTGAAGCTTTCTTT | CASSWGGGLNTEAFF | TRBJ1-1 | TRBV27 | NA | NA
TGTGCCAGCAGCTTTACTCCACAGTGGGATCAGCCCCAGCATTTT | CASSFTPQWDQPQHF | TRBJ1-5 | TRBV5-5 | NA | NA
TGTGCCAGCAGCGTAGACAGGGGATGGCACACTGAAGCTTTCTTT | CASSVDRGWHTEAFF | TRBJ1-1 | TRBV7-8 | NA | TRBD1
TGTGCCAGCAGTACACAGGGGAACGAGCAGTACTTC | CASSTQGNEQYF | TRBJ2-7 | TRBV6-5 | NA | TRBD1
TGCAGTGCTAGTGGACAGTTGAACACTGAAGCTTTCTTT | CSASGQLNTEAFF | TRBJ1-1 | TRBV20-1 | NA | NA
TGTGCCAGCAGGCGAGGGACTTCAAGTCAGCCCCAGCATTTT | CASRRGTSSQPQHF | TRBJ1-5 | TRBV2 | NA | NA
TGTGCCAGCACCGTCGGGACAGTGTACAATGAGCAGTTCTTC | CASTVGTVYNEQFF | TRBJ2-1 | TRBV7-2 | NA | TRBD1
TGTGCCTGGAGTGTACAGAGCAATCAGCCCCAGCATTTT | CAWSVQSNQPQHF | TRBJ1-5 | TRBV30 | few | NA
TGTGCCAGCAGCCAAAAAGACAGGAGCACCGGGGAGCTGTTTTTT | CASSQKDRSTGELFF | TRBJ2-2 | TRBV5-4 | NA | NA
TGTGCCAGCAGCTCGACAGTTTCTGGAAACACCATATATTTT | CASSSTVSGNTIYF | TRBJ1-3 | TRBV7-9 | NA | NA
TGCGCCAGCAGCCAAGTACGGGGGAGGGACACTGAAGCTTTCTTT | CASSQVRGRDTEAFF | TRBJ1-1 | TRBV4-1 | NA | NA
TGTGCCAGCAGCAAGAGACAGGGTCTCTCTGGAAACACCATATATTTT | CASSKRQGLSGNTIYF | TRBJ1-3 | TRBV7-9 | NA | TRBD1
TGTGCCAGCTCACCCCGCAGGTATGGAGATACGCAGTATTTT | CASSPRRYGDTQYF | TRBJ2-3 | TRBV18 | NA | NA
TGTGCCAGCAGCTTTTCGGGGGAGCAGTTCTTC | CASSFSGEQFF | TRBJ2-1 | TRBV7-9 | NA | NA
TGTGCCAGCAGCCCTCAGGGAGGGACCGGGGAGCTGTTTTTT | CASSPQGGTGELFF | TRBJ2-2 | TRBV9 | NA | TRBD2
TGTGCCAGTAGTATGGGACTAGCGGGAACCACCGGGGAGCTGTTTTTT | CASSMGLAGTTGELFF | TRBJ2-2 | TRBV19 | NA | TRBD2
TGTGCCAGCAGAAAGGACGGGGATTCTAACTATGGCTACACCTTC | CASRKDGDSNYGYTF | TRBJ1-2 | TRBV2 | NA | NA
TGCGCCAGCAGCTTGGCCTTGGGGCTAGGGAACACTGAAGCTTTCTTT | CASSLALGLGNTEAFF | TRBJ1-1 | TRBV5-1 | NA | NA
TGTGCCAGCAGTTCCCCCTCGAGTGGGGGGAAGAGGTCTGAAGCTTTCTTT | CASSSPSSGGKRSEAFF | TRBJ1-1 | TRBV28 | NA | NA
TGCGCCAGCAGCTCAGGGGTCCAAGAGACCCAGTACTTC | CASSSGVQETQYF | TRBJ2-5 | TRBV5-1 | NA | NA
TGTGCCAGAAGGGACAGGGGAGAGGGAGAGACCCAGTACTTC | CARRDRGEGETQYF | TRBJ2-5 | TRBV2 | NA | TRBD1
TGTGCCAGCAGTCCCAGTAGGGTAGCGGGGGCATCGGATACGCAGTATTTT | CASSPSRVAGASDTQYF | TRBJ2-3 | TRBV28 | NA | TRBD2